The rows below give T cell receptor beta chains drawn from one sample of a study of blood T cell repertoires in COVID-19. The method was immunoSEQ multiplex PCR; TCRdb's version includes in-frame clones alone and lacks a portion of them. The top ten hold approximately 12% of the sample, which has over 250,000 clones, around 91% seen once. Sequencing was carried out using peripheral blood. The origin of the receptors is a woman in her fifties or sixties with acute or convalescent COVID-19. Both conserved end residues are part of each CDR3. The order of the fields is D gene, J gene, V gene, clone size, CDR3 protein, CDR3 DNA. D genes are given only for firm matches. A row's size may be missing; if present it is once, few, many or a size class.

>TRBD1|TRBJ2-7|TRBV27|many
CASSLTGPGQGRYDEQYF
TGTGCCAGCAGTCTTACGGGGCCGGGACAGGGGAGATACGACGAGCAGTACTTC
>TRBD1|TRBJ2-7|TRBV7-8|NA
CASSLAAGSGTATYEQYF
TGTGCCAGCAGCTTAGCGGCCGGATCCGGGACAGCTACCTACGAGCAGTACTTC
>TRBD2|TRBJ2-1|TRBV11-2|NA
CASALPGGPNNEQFF
TGTGCCAGCGCCCTACCGGGAGGGCCCAACAATGAGCAGTTCTTC
>NA|TRBJ1-6|TRBV5-4|NA
CASSFVSSYNSPLHF
TGTGCCAGCAGCTTTGTGAGCTCCTATAATTCACCCCTCCACTTT
>NA|TRBJ2-7|TRBV19|few
CASSIIVNSYEQYF
TGTGCCAGTAGTATCATAGTGAACTCCTACGAGCAGTACTTC
>NA|TRBJ2-1|TRBV6-2/TRBV6-3|NA
CASSYPLRVSSYNEQFF
TGTGCCAGCAGTTACCCCTTGCGGGTGAGCTCCTACAATGAGCAGTTCTTC
>TRBD2|TRBJ2-3|TRBV7-6|once
CASSPGLAGADTQYF
TGTGCCAGCAGCCCAGGACTAGCGGGAGCAGATACGCAGTATTTT
>NA|TRBJ2-2|TRBV19|NA
CASSIDRTRGTGELFF
TGTGCCAGTAGTATAGATCGGACCAGGGGAACCGGGGAGCTGTTTTTT
>NA|TRBJ1-4|TRBV6-2/TRBV6-3|NA
CASSAGHTNEKLFF
TGTGCCAGCAGTGCGGGGCATACTAATGAAAAACTGTTTTTT
>NA|TRBJ2-1|TRBV27|NA
CASSTERAYNEQFF
TGTGCCAGCAGTACTGAGCGGGCGTACAATGAGCAGTTCTTC
>NA|TRBJ1-1|TRBV5-6|NA
CASSFPIEAGNTEAFF
TGTGCCAGCAGCTTCCCCATTGAGGCGGGGAACACTGAAGCTTTCTTT
>TRBD2|TRBJ2-5|TRBV18|NA
CASSPTSGGETQYF
TGTGCCAGCTCACCAACTAGCGGGGGAGAGACCCAGTACTTC
>NA|TRBJ2-1|TRBV2|NA
CASSKEATSYNEQFF
TGTGCCAGCAGTAAAGAAGCGACCTCCTACAATGAGCAGTTCTTC
>NA|TRBJ2-5|TRBV3-1/TRBV3-2|once
CASSLTRLGRETQYF
TGTGCCAGCAGCCTAACGAGGTTGGGGCGGGAGACCCAGTACTTC
>TRBD1|TRBJ1-2|TRBV28|NA
CASRKGQGARGYTF
TGTGCCAGCAGGAAGGGACAGGGGGCGCGGGGCTACACCTTC
>NA|TRBJ2-7|TRBV6-2/TRBV6-3|NA
CASSYPTRRPSYEQYF
TGTGCCAGCAGTTACCCGACTAGACGTCCATCCTACGAGCAGTACTTC
>TRBD1|TRBJ1-5|TRBV29-1|NA
CSVGYGTGGQPQHF
TGCAGCGTTGGATACGGGACAGGGGGCCAGCCCCAGCATTTT
>TRBD1|TRBJ2-2|TRBV24-1|few
CATSDADRGNTGELFF
TGTGCCACCAGTGACGCGGACAGGGGGAACACCGGGGAGCTGTTTTTT
>TRBD1|TRBJ2-1|TRBV7-2|NA
CASSLDRGQGRGEQFF
TGTGCCAGCAGCTTAGATAGAGGACAGGGTCGGGGTGAGCAGTTCTTC
>NA|TRBJ1-1|TRBV10-3|NA
CAISGLIDDKRNTEAFF
TGTGCCATCAGTGGACTGATTGACGATAAGAGGAACACTGAAGCTTTCTTT
>TRBD1|TRBJ1-5|TRBV6-5|NA
CASSYGQGGNQPQHF
TGTGCCAGCAGTTATGGACAGGGAGGCAATCAGCCCCAGCATTTT
>NA|TRBJ2-2|TRBV7-2|NA
CASSQTATGELFF
TGTGCCAGCAGCCAAACAGCTACCGGGGAGCTGTTTTTT
>TRBD2|TRBJ2-7|TRBV20-1|NA
CSARAQREFHEQYF
TGCAGTGCTCGTGCTCAGCGGGAGTTCCACGAGCAGTACTTC
>TRBD1|TRBJ2-2|TRBV5-4|NA
CASSLVTGRELFF
TGTGCCAGCAGCTTGGTGACAGGGCGGGAGCTGTTTTTT
>TRBD2|TRBJ2-7|TRBV6-6|NA
CASSYDGLAGGTF
TGTGCCAGCAGTTACGACGGACTAGCGGGGGGTACCTTC
>NA|TRBJ2-1|TRBV14|NA
CASSQTPSGGRNEQFF
TGTGCCAGCAGCCAAACCCCATCAGGTGGTCGGAATGAGCAGTTCTTC
>TRBD1|TRBJ1-2|TRBV7-2|few
CASSAQTGLPGYTF
TGTGCCAGCAGCGCCCAGACAGGGTTGCCTGGCTACACCTTC
>TRBD1|TRBJ2-7|TRBV9|NA
CASSVDAGTGEYEQYF
TGTGCCAGCAGCGTAGATGCCGGGACAGGGGAATACGAGCAGTACTTC
>TRBD1|TRBJ2-3|TRBV19|NA
CASSIEGGGGTDTQYF
TGTGCCAGTAGTATAGAAGGGGGCGGTGGCACAGATACGCAGTATTTT
>TRBD2|TRBJ2-7|TRBV11-3|NA
CASSATSGSREQYF
TGTGCCAGCAGCGCCACTAGCGGGTCTAGGGAGCAGTACTTC
>NA|TRBJ1-2|TRBV7-2|NA
CASSLWNGVYGYTF
TGTGCCAGCAGCTTATGGAATGGAGTCTATGGCTACACCTTC
>TRBD1|TRBJ2-1|TRBV29-1|NA
CSVGTGTNEQFF
TGCAGCGTGGGGACAGGGACAAATGAGCAGTTCTTC
>TRBD2|TRBJ2-1|TRBV24-1|NA
CATSDPGLAGGPYEQFF
TGTGCCACCAGTGATCCTGGACTAGCGGGGGGGCCTTATGAGCAGTTCTTC
>NA|TRBJ1-1|TRBV6-1|NA
CASSEGGRKTEAFF
TGTGCCAGCAGTGAAGGGGGGCGAAAGACTGAAGCTTTCTTT
>TRBD2|TRBJ2-1|TRBV6-4|NA
CASSQRGIYNEQFF
TGTGCCAGCAGCCAGCGGGGGATCTACAATGAGCAGTTCTTC
>NA|TRBJ2-1|TRBV15|NA
CATSRDLSGSSYNEQFF
TGTGCCACCAGCAGAGATCTTTCGGGGAGCTCCTACAATGAGCAGTTCTTC
>NA|TRBJ1-1|TRBV5-5|NA
CASSLGIMNTEAFF
TGTGCCAGCAGCCTTGGCATTATGAACACTGAAGCTTTCTTT
>TRBD1|TRBJ1-4|TRBV7-9|NA
CASSLAGTAYEKLFF
TGTGCCAGCAGCTTAGCGGGGACAGCCTATGAAAAACTGTTTTTT
>NA|TRBJ1-2|TRBV3-1/TRBV3-2|NA
CASSQARLNNYGYTF
TGTGCCAGCAGCCAAGCGAGGCTAAACAACTATGGCTACACCTTC
>TRBD1|TRBJ1-1|TRBV4-1|NA
CASSQAEGANTEAFF
TGCGCCAGCAGCCAAGCGGAGGGGGCGAACACTGAAGCTTTCTTT
>NA|TRBJ2-1|TRBV2|once
CASNQRALNNEQFF
TGTGCCAGCAACCAGAGGGCTTTAAACAATGAGCAGTTCTTC
>NA|TRBJ2-1|TRBV11-3|NA
CASSLFTGAMRNEQFF
TGTGCCAGCAGCTTATTTACGGGAGCAATGAGAAATGAGCAGTTCTTC
>TRBD1|TRBJ2-1|TRBV7-3|once
CASSPPGQGHNEQFF
TGTGCCAGCAGCCCTCCGGGACAGGGACACAATGAGCAGTTCTTC
>NA|TRBJ2-3|TRBV28|NA
CASSLLIAITDTQYF
TGTGCCAGCAGTTTGTTGATAGCGATCACTGATACGCAGTATTTT
>TRBD1|TRBJ1-4|TRBV6-5|NA
CASSTGGLGEKLFF
TGTGCCAGCAGTACAGGGGGCCTGGGGGAAAAACTGTTTTTT
>NA|TRBJ1-2|TRBV28|NA
CASSLPGYGYTF
TGTGCCAGCAGTTTACCAGGGTATGGCTACACCTTC
>NA|TRBJ1-5|TRBV6-6|NA
CASSPRDRGLSNQPQHF
TGTGCCAGCAGTCCGCGGGACCGCGGACTTAGCAATCAGCCCCAGCATTTT